The 17 T cell receptor beta chains below all came from one sample that was sequenced in a study of T cells in severe cutaneous drug reactions. TCR subtype-specific primers in iRepertoire multiplex PCR prepared libraries for bulk and single-cell sequencing. Reanalyzing the multiplex PCR reads, TCRdb keeps one entry per CDR3 protein, without DNA. The sample table sets out approximately 5,000 distinct CDR3 sequences. Sequenced patients had Stevens-Johnson syndrome or toxic epidermal necrolysis caused by carbamazepine. Sequenced: PBMCs. The receptors stem from a human donor with a severe cutaneous adverse drug reaction.

According to its frequency, this clonotype is medium-sized. V is TRBV4-2 and J is TRBJ1-1; as DNA is missing, the TRBD1 call by TCRdb cannot be tested. Germline V gene sequence: CDR1 LGHNA, CDR2 YNFKEQ. The CDR3 loop spans 12 amino acids. CDR3 amino acids: CASSGGAPEAFF.

The V gene is TRBV4-1, the J gene TRBJ2-1; TCRdb proposes TRBD2, but this gene call is untestable without DNA. The CDR3 runs 18 residues. Germline V CDR1 and CDR2: MGHRA, YSYEKL. The CDR3 is CASSHLPPGTSGYNEQFF.

This clonotype registers medium-sized by frequency. The rearrangement links TRBV6-1 to TRBJ1-1. The length of the CDR3 is 11 residues. The germline V gene has CDR1 MNHNS and CDR2 SASEGT. The CDR3 region is CASSSNTEAFF.

CDR3 sequence reads: CASSFGTTTSQETQYF. The chain links TRBV5-6 to TRBJ2-5; there is no DNA to check the TCRdb D call of TRBD2. Germline loops: CDR1 SGHDT, CDR2 YYEEEE. The CDR3 length is 16 residues.

This chain links TRBV18 with TRBJ1-5; the TCRdb D gene call, TRBD1, has no DNA to confirm it. CDR1 is KGHSH, CDR2 LQKENI, per germline. The CDR3 has 15 residues. The CDR3 region is CASSPRDSSNQPQHF. Based on the CDR3 plus reference TRBV18 and TRBJ1-5, the full variable domain is NAGVMQNPRHLVRRRGQEARLRCSPMKGHSHVYWYRQLPEEGLKFMVYLQKENIIDESGMPKERFSAEFPKEGPSILRIQQVVRGDSAAYFCASSPRDSSNQPQHFGDGTRLSIL.

The V gene is TRBV5-1, the J gene TRBJ2-7; TCRdb calls TRBD1, which cannot be checked without DNA. Germline CDR1 and CDR2: SGHRS and YFSETQ. CDR3 length: 13 amino acids. The chain's CDR3 is CASSTGGGDEQYF.

V and J are TRBV30 and TRBJ1-3. The CDR3 runs 13 residues. Germline lookup yields CDR1 GTSNPN and CDR2 SVGIG (reference sequence). The CDR3: CAWGQVAGNTIYF. Drawing the rest from reference TRBV30 and TRBJ1-3, the complete variable domain is SQTIHQWPATLVQPVGSPLSLECTVEGTSNPNLYWYRQAAGRGLQLLFYSVGIGQISSEVPQNLSASRPQDRQFILSSKKLLLSDSGFYLCAWGQVAGNTIYFGEGSWLTVV.

CDR3 amino acids: CASSQDPGGSGANVLTF. The chain recombines TRBV4-3 with TRBJ2-6; TCRdb's D call, TRBD1, is unchecked because there is no DNA. The CDR3 is made up of 17 amino acids. Germline assignment: CDR1 LGHNA and CDR2 YSLEER.

The chain combines TRBV11-2 with TRBJ2-1; the D call of TRBD2 rests on TCRdb alone, since no DNA is present to check it. The germline gives CDR1 SGHAT, CDR2 FQNNGV. CDR3 length: 15 residues. This CDR3 reads CASSQLAGLYNEQFF.

CDR3 sequence reads: CASSKAGGPGETQYF. The V gene is TRBV28, the J gene TRBJ2-5; the D gene TCRdb calls, TRBD2, cannot be checked with no DNA. The CDR3 is made up of 15 amino acids. Germline V gene lookup returns CDR1 MDHEN and CDR2 SYDVKM.

CDR3 in amino acids: CASRYLAGGTGELFF. The genes are TRBV12-3 or TRBV12-4 and TRBJ2-2; the TCRdb D gene call, TRBD2, has no DNA to confirm it. The CDR3 is 15 amino acids.

This chain links TRBV6-1 with TRBJ2-7. Germline loops: CDR1 MNHNS, CDR2 SASEGT. The CDR3 runs to 13 residues. CDR3 sequence reads: CASSEEVSYEQYF.

By frequency, this clonotype is medium-sized (0.01 to 0.1%). The V and J genes are TRBV27 and TRBJ2-3; as DNA is missing, the TRBD2 call by TCRdb cannot be tested. In germline, CDR1 is MNHEY, CDR2 SMNVEV (reference sequence). There are 14 residues in the CDR3. This chain's CDR3 is CASSLGGSPDTQYF.

V gene TRBV9 combines with J gene TRBJ2-7. Germline V gene lookup returns CDR1 SGDLS and CDR2 YYNGEE. There are 14 residues in the CDR3. The CDR3 protein is CASSVGSSSYEQYF.

The chain carries TRBV19 and TRBJ2-1; TCRdb's assignment of TRBD1 cannot be checked, as there is no DNA. The CDR3 sequence is 16 residues long. Germline CDR1 is LNHDA and CDR2 is SQIVND (reference sequence). Here the CDR3 reads CASSPPGANFYNEQFF.

The chain uses TRBV18 and TRBJ2-2; TCRdb's D gene call, TRBD1, goes unchecked for lack of DNA. This CDR3 region has 15 residues. Per the germline V gene, CDR1 is KGHSH and CDR2 is LQKENI. The CDR3 region is CASSSRQGDTGELFF.

The chain recombines TRBV4-1 with TRBJ1-1; as DNA is missing, the TRBD1 call by TCRdb cannot be tested. This CDR3 comprises 16 residues. CDR1 MGHRA and CDR2 YSYEKL come from the germline V gene. The CDR3 loop reads CASSQNRKTGGTEAFF.